The clone carrying this T cell receptor beta chain was seen a few times. As yet, its antigen is unknown. This specimen comes from a study of blood T cells in healthy people across ages. Findings and limits, study-wide: The long-lived group displayed more naive CD4+ cells, plus higher diversity, than the aged donors did. Since the PBMCs were unsorted, naive and antigen-experienced cells could not be conclusively compared. As age increased, TCR beta diversity per million T cells fell in a roughly linear fashion.

Germline values: CDR1 MNHEY, CDR2 SMNVEV (reference sequence). V dropped 4 bases and J dropped 9; count of bases not matched to a gene: 9. The length of the CDR3 is 14 residues. PCR was performed a second time for roughly 7 to 12 cycles using a sample-barcoded 5' primer and a J-beta primer mix. Sequencing yielded, for each sample, at least 3 million paired-end reads carrying CDR3. TCRdb redid the calling of the 5' RACE reads with MiXCR, one entry per CDR3 protein. The sample has hundreds of thousands of distinct CDR3 sequences; roughly 44% are singletons. The chain combines TRBV27 with TRBJ2-5; 9 bases fit TRBD1. This sequence originates from a man in his fifties or sixties in good health. The source material was blood. The CDR3 DNA reads as TGTGCCAGCAGTTCCACAGGGGGCCGGGGAGCCCAGTACTTC. It specifies CASSSTGGRGAQYF.